This T cell receptor beta chain was observed in a study of T cell changes during pregnancy in multiple sclerosis. This CDR3 has 12 residues. CDR1 is SGDLS, CDR2 YYNGEE, per germline. The J segment lost 9 bases and the V segment lost 6 bases, leaving 4 bases of the junction unmatched. This clone was observed a single time. Sequenced by immunoSEQ multiplex PCR; TCRdb stores in-frame clones only, minus some. The sample yields some 94,000 clones, roughly nine tenths seen once. The sequences come from peripheral blood, collected in the first trimester of pregnancy. V is TRBV9 and J is TRBJ2-1, with 9 bases identical to TRBD2. This sequence originates from a female donor with multiple sclerosis, enrolled in a pregnancy study. For the CDR3, the DNA is TGTGCCAGCAAGGGACTAGCCGGTGAGCAGTTCTTC. This translates into CASKGLAGEQFF.